Listed below are T cell receptor beta chains from one sample, sequenced in a study of blood T cell repertoires in COVID-19. Profiling relied on immunoSEQ multiplex PCR, and the TCRdb table lists in-frame clones only, not all of them. The data hold about 190,000 clones, with roughly nine tenths observed a single time. Sequencing was done on a sample of peripheral blood. These TCRs come from a man in his 60s with active or convalescent COVID-19. Each CDR3 is given with its conserved first and last residue. Each record gives: clone size, J gene, D gene, V gene, CDR3 DNA, CDR3 protein. D genes are given only for firm matches. Clone size appears in some rows only: once, few, many, or a class for an expanded clone.

size: .; J: TRBJ2-1; D: TRBD1; V: TRBV27; DNA: TGTGCCAGCAGGGGACAGAGGGCGGGTGAGCAGTTCTTC; CDR3: CASRGQRAGEQFF
size: .; J: TRBJ1-6; D: .; V: TRBV19; DNA: TGTGCCAGTAGTATAGGGCAGGTGACCTCACCCCTCCACTTT; CDR3: CASSIGQVTSPLHF
size: few; J: TRBJ1-1; D: .; V: TRBV19; DNA: TGTGCCAGTAGTGTGACAGGTTCTCCTGAAGCTTTCTTT; CDR3: CASSVTGSPEAFF
size: .; J: TRBJ1-1; D: .; V: TRBV7-8; DNA: TGTGCCAGCAGCCCAGGGGATCGAGAGGTCACTGAAGCTTTCTTT; CDR3: CASSPGDREVTEAFF
size: .; J: TRBJ1-3; D: .; V: TRBV12-3/TRBV12-4; DNA: TGTGCCAGCAGCCCTGAGACTGGAAACACCATATATTTT; CDR3: CASSPETGNTIYF
size: few; J: TRBJ1-2; D: .; V: TRBV12-5; DNA: TGTGCTAGTGGTACGCAGGGGTTCGGACGCTACACCTTC; CDR3: CASGTQGFGRYTF
size: once; J: TRBJ2-3; D: TRBD2; V: TRBV7-2; DNA: TGTGCCAGCAGCTTAGCGCTAACTAGCGGGGGGGTTGATACGCAGTATTTT; CDR3: CASSLALTSGGVDTQYF
size: .; J: TRBJ2-7; D: .; V: TRBV27; DNA: TGTGCCAGCAGTTCTCAATCCGGGACAAGGAAAGACTACGAGCAGTACTTC; CDR3: CASSSQSGTRKDYEQYF
size: .; J: TRBJ1-2; D: .; V: TRBV10-3; DNA: TGTGCCATCAGCCAGGGGCCAAACTATGGCTACACCTTC; CDR3: CAISQGPNYGYTF
size: .; J: TRBJ2-7; D: .; V: TRBV11-2; DNA: TGTGCCAGCAGCACTGGACAGTCCAGCGAGCAGTACTTC; CDR3: CASSTGQSSEQYF
size: .; J: TRBJ1-5; D: .; V: TRBV2; DNA: TGTGCCAGCGGGGCAGAGTATAGCAATCAGCCCCAGCATTTT; CDR3: CASGAEYSNQPQHF
size: .; J: TRBJ1-4; D: TRBD1; V: TRBV7-2; DNA: TGTGCCAGCAGCCTCAGGGGGACTAATGAAAAACTGTTTTTT; CDR3: CASSLRGTNEKLFF
size: .; J: TRBJ2-2; D: .; V: TRBV3-1/TRBV3-2; DNA: TGTGCCAGCAGCCAAAGGGGGGGGAACACCGGGGAGCTGTTTTTT; CDR3: CASSQRGGNTGELFF
size: .; J: TRBJ2-6; D: TRBD1; V: TRBV19; DNA: TGTGCCAGTAGTATCCCGGGACAGAGTGGGGCCAACGTCCTGACTTTC; CDR3: CASSIPGQSGANVLTF
size: .; J: TRBJ2-5; D: TRBD2; V: TRBV2; DNA: TGTGCCAGCAAATTAGCGGGGGGGCAAGAGACCCAGTACTTC; CDR3: CASKLAGGQETQYF
size: .; J: TRBJ1-6; D: TRBD1; V: TRBV18; DNA: TGTGCCAGCTCACCACCGACTGGACAGGGGAATTCACCCCTCCACTTT; CDR3: CASSPPTGQGNSPLHF
size: .; J: TRBJ1-1; D: .; V: TRBV24-1; DNA: TGTGCCACCAGTGATTTGCAGGCAGGGAAAGCTTTCTTT; CDR3: CATSDLQAGKAFF
size: .; J: TRBJ1-2; D: TRBD1; V: TRBV10-1; DNA: TGCGCCAGCAGCCCGGGACAGGGGAGCTATGGCTACACCTTC; CDR3: CASSPGQGSYGYTF
size: .; J: TRBJ1-2; D: .; V: TRBV9; DNA: TGTGCCAGCAGCGTAGGTCAGGGTGACTATGGCTACACCTTC; CDR3: CASSVGQGDYGYTF
size: .; J: TRBJ2-3; D: TRBD2; V: TRBV11-2; DNA: TGTGCCAGCAGCTTAAACGCCCAGCGGGGAGGTCGCACAGATACGCAGTATTTT; CDR3: CASSLNAQRGGRTDTQYF
size: few; J: TRBJ1-2; D: .; V: TRBV5-1; DNA: TGCGCCAGCAGCTTGGAACAGGCAAACTATGGCTACACCTTC; CDR3: CASSLEQANYGYTF
size: few; J: TRBJ2-2; D: .; V: TRBV7-9; DNA: TGTGCCAGCATCCTAAGGGGCGGGGAGCTGTTTTTT; CDR3: CASILRGGELFF
size: .; J: TRBJ2-1; D: .; V: TRBV11-2; DNA: TGTGCCAGCAGCTTAGGGGGAGTAGCGGACTCCTACAATGAGCAGTTCTTC; CDR3: CASSLGGVADSYNEQFF
size: few; J: TRBJ2-7; D: TRBD1; V: TRBV4-1; DNA: TGCGCCAGCAGCCAAAGGGCAGGGACAGGGAACGAGCAGTACTTC; CDR3: CASSQRAGTGNEQYF
size: .; J: TRBJ2-4; D: .; V: TRBV4-1; DNA: TGCGCCAGCAGCCAAGATAGAATCACAGCCAAAAACATTCAGTACTTC; CDR3: CASSQDRITAKNIQYF
size: once; J: TRBJ2-4; D: .; V: TRBV6-1; DNA: TGTGCCAGCAGTGAAGACGGAGCCAAAAACATTCAGTACTTC; CDR3: CASSEDGAKNIQYF
size: .; J: TRBJ2-3; D: .; V: TRBV7-7; DNA: TGTGCCAGCAGCTTAGGACGGGGGTCCACAGATACGCAGTATTTT; CDR3: CASSLGRGSTDTQYF
size: large; J: TRBJ2-1; D: TRBD2; V: TRBV5-6; DNA: TGTGCCAGCAGCTCCCTAGCGGGGGGTTCGTCCTACAATGAGCAGTTCTTC; CDR3: CASSSLAGGSSYNEQFF
size: .; J: TRBJ1-2; D: .; V: TRBV29-1; DNA: TGCAGCGTTACGTTCGGTAACGGCTACACCTTC; CDR3: CSVTFGNGYTF
size: few; J: TRBJ1-2; D: TRBD1; V: TRBV7-2; DNA: TGTGCCAGCAGCCCCGGGACAGGCTACGGCTACACCTTC; CDR3: CASSPGTGYGYTF
size: .; J: TRBJ2-7; D: TRBD1; V: TRBV5-6; DNA: TGTGCCAGCAGCCGACAGGGGAACTACGAGCAGTACTTC; CDR3: CASSRQGNYEQYF
size: .; J: TRBJ1-6; D: .; V: TRBV19; DNA: TGTGCCAGTAGTATTTTGGGACATGATAATTCACCCCTCCACTTT; CDR3: CASSILGHDNSPLHF